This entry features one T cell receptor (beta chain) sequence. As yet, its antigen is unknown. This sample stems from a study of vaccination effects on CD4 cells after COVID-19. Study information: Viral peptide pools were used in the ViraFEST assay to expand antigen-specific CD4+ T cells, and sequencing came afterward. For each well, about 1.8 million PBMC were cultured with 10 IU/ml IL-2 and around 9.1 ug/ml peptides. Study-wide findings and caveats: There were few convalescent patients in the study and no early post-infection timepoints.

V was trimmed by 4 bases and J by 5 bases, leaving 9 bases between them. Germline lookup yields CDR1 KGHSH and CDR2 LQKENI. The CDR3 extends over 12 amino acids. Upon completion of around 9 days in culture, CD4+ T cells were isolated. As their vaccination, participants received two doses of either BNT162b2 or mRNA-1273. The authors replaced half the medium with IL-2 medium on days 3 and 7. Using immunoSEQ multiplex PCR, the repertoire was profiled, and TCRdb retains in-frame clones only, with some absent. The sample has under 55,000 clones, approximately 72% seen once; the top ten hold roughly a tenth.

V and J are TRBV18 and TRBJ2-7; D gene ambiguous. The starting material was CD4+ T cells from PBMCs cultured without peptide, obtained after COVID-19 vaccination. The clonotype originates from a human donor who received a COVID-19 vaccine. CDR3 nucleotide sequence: TGTGCCAGCTCACGTCTGCTTAACGAGCAGTACTTC. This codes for CASSRLLNEQYF.